These 14 T cell receptor beta chains originate from one sample sequenced in a study of blood T cell repertoires in COVID-19. The protocol was immunoSEQ multiplex PCR, while the TCRdb copy is restricted to in-frame clones and leaves out a portion. The repertoire holds 50,000 to 65,000 clones, 74% seen once, with under 30% in the top ten. Sequences were obtained from peripheral blood. The receptors shown here come from an elderly woman with acute or convalescent COVID-19.

The rearrangement uses TRBV2 and TRBJ1-1, with D uncertain. Germline V CDR1 and CDR2: SNHLY, FYNNEI. Deletions cut 4 bases from V and 8 bases from J, with 14 bases between. The CDR3 has 13 residues. CDR3 sequence reads: CASSGYFAAEAFF. The CDR3 DNA reads TGTGCCAGCAGTGGTTACTTTGCTGCGGAAGCTTTCTTT.

This clone appeared a single time. V and J are TRBV19 and TRBJ2-1; 8 bases agree with TRBD2. V shed 6 bases, J shed 10 bases, and the junction held 5 bases outside the gene matches. The CDR3 length is 12 residues. CDR1 and CDR2 (germline): LNHDA, SQIVND (reference sequence). CDR3 sequence reads: CASRGLGDEQFF. CDR3 DNA sequence: TGTGCCAGTAGGGGACTAGGAGACGAGCAGTTCTTC.

This clone was counted between two and nine times. The J gene is TRBJ2-5, the V gene TRBV7-2; D is possibly TRBD1 (6 bases). Germline CDR1 reads SGHTA; CDR2 reads FQGNSA. Between the trimmed V and J ends, which lost 5 bases and 5 bases, there was a span of 15 bases. The CDR3 consists of 14 residues. CDR3 loop: CASSPEQGWETQYF. In DNA, the CDR3 is TGTGCCAGCAGCCCAGAACAGGGTTGGGAGACCCAGTACTTC.

The chain couples TRBV9 to TRBJ2-7; the D is unclear. From germline, CDR1 is SGDLS and CDR2 YYNGEE. The CDR3 has 15 amino acids. V lost 0 bases, J lost 5 bases, and 15 bases lay in between. CDR3 residues: CASSVGIALVHEQYF. CDR3 in DNA: TGTGCCAGCAGCGTAGGGATAGCTCTTGTACACGAGCAGTACTTC. The full variable domain, completed using reference TRBV9 and TRBJ2-7, is DSGVTQTPKHLITATGQRVTLRCSPRSGDLSVYWYQQSLDQGLQFLIQYYNGEERAKGNILERFSAQQFPDLHSELNLSSLELGDSALYFCASSVGIALVHEQYFGPGTRLTVT.

A few counts support this clone. The chain combines TRBV7-2 with TRBJ2-2; 7 positions match TRBD2. Losses at the gene ends were 1 base for V and 2 bases for J; bases not matched to a gene: 13. Germline values: CDR1 SGHTA, CDR2 FQGNSA. The CDR3 loop spans 19 amino acids. CDR3 in amino acids: CASSLVVSGSRKNTGELFF. CDR3 in DNA: TGTGCCAGCAGCTTAGTTGTTAGCGGGTCACGAAAAAACACCGGGGAGCTGTTTTTT.

This rearrangement joins TRBV4-1 to TRBJ2-4, with 15 positions matching TRBD2. After removal of 0 bases from V and 0 bases from J, the junction contained 3 bases not matched to a gene. Germline CDR1 and CDR2: MGHRA and YSYEKL. CDR3 length: 19 amino acids. CDR3 DNA: TGCGCCAGCAGCCAAGATCCGGGACTAGCGGGAGGAGCCAAAAACATTCAGTACTTC. Translating gives CASSQDPGLAGGAKNIQYF.

This clone was seen more than once but under ten times. The CDR3 protein is CASSWEVAGYYEQYF. The CDR3 nucleotides are TGCGCCAGCAGCTGGGAAGTGGCGGGCTACTACGAGCAGTACTTC. This chain joins TRBV5-1 and TRBJ2-7; D is perhaps TRBD2 (5 bases). Deletions cut 3 bases from V and 3 bases from J, with 16 bases between. Per germline, CDR1 SGHRS and CDR2 YFSETQ. The CDR3 consists of 15 residues.

The rearrangement joins TRBV7-2 to TRBJ2-1; 8 nucleotides line up with TRBD2. V shed 2 bases and J 4 bases; nucleotides not matched to a gene: 4. The CDR3 length is 15 residues. The germline V gene has CDR1 SGHTA and CDR2 FQGNSA. The CDR3 is CASSLTSGVYNEQFF. The CDR3 DNA reads as TGTGCCAGCAGCTTAACTAGCGGAGTTTACAATGAGCAGTTCTTC.

This clone has a handful of counts. V usage is TRBV1 and J usage is TRBJ1-2; the table's D call TRBD1 went unverified against the DNA. TRBV1 is recorded as a pseudogene. The CDR3 spans 12 residues. The CDR3 loop is CTTGPRGLGYTF. The CDR3 DNA follows: TGCACCACCGGCCCAAGGGGGCTCGGCTACACCTTC.

This clone was counted ten times or more. This chain joins TRBV2 and TRBJ2-7; TRBD2 matches at 12 bases. V shed 7 bases, J shed 7 bases, and the junction held 8 bases outside the gene matches. CDR1 is SNHLY and CDR2 is FYNNEI in the germline V gene. This CDR3 contains 14 residues. The CDR3 DNA sequence: TGTGCCAGCATGGGACTAGCGGGTTTTGGGGAGCAGTACTTC. Translation gives CASMGLAGFGEQYF.

The gene calls are TRBV6-6 and TRBJ1-3; D is unclear. This CDR3 spans 14 amino acids. V was shortened by 0 bases and J by 7 bases, with 10 bases between the two germline ends. Germline assignment: CDR1 MNHNY and CDR2 SVGAGI (reference sequence). The DNA for the CDR3 is TGTGCCAGCAGTTACTCTACTCCCGGGAACACCATATATTTT. Its translation: CASSYSTPGNTIYF.

The genes are TRBV11-2 and TRBJ2-7; a possible D gene is TRBD1 (7 bases). The germline CDR1 and CDR2 sequences are SGHAT and FQNNGV. V was shortened by 4 bases and J by 6 bases, with 19 bases between the two germline ends. The CDR3 length is 15 residues. As DNA, the CDR3 is TGTGCCAGCAGCTCGCGGGTAGGAGGGGACAGCGAGCAGTACTTC. It is translated as CASSSRVGGDSEQYF.

The V and J genes are TRBV6-4 and TRBJ1-5; TRBD1 matches at 10 bases. Losses at the gene ends were 2 bases for V and 6 bases for J; bases not matched to a gene: 7. This CDR3 region has 16 residues. Germline loops: CDR1 MRHNA, CDR2 SNTAGT. The CDR3 bases are TGTGCCAGCAGTGACCTCCGACAGGGGGCATGTCAGCCCCAGCATTTT. Translated, it gives CASSDLRQGACQPQHF.

Only a few counts were recorded for this clone. The chain has TRBV6-5 and TRBJ1-5; D gene uncertain. This CDR3 spans 13 amino acids. V gave up 8 bases and J gave up 4 bases, with 12 bases separating them. Germline values: CDR1 MNHEY, CDR2 SVGAGI. The CDR3 DNA is TGTGCCAGCGGGAGGCAGAGTAATCAGCCCCAGCATTTT. This sequence encodes CASGRQSNQPQHF.